This entry features one TCR beta chain sequence. This sample was taken from a study of blood T cell repertoires in COVID-19. The V gene's germline CDR1 is MGHRA and CDR2 YSYEKL. The CDR3 length is 18 residues. V shed 4 bases, J shed 2 bases, and the junction held 9 bases outside the gene matches. How the authors handled the data: From reference gene primer amplification, estimates of nucleated cell counts were derived. The protocol was immunoSEQ multiplex PCR, while the TCRdb copy is restricted to in-frame clones and leaves out a portion. V and J calls and clone size come straight from that table; D and trimming were deduced from the DNA. Altogether around 190,000 clones are present, about four fifths being singletons, with the ten largest covering roughly 7.1%.

This chain connects TRBV4-1 to TRBJ2-6; 9 nucleotides align to TRBD1. The sequencing sample was made of peripheral blood. This clonotype originated in a human donor in a cohort sampled during active COVID-19. The CDR3 protein is CASSPTGGGITGANVLTF. The CDR3 DNA reads as TGCGCCAGCAGCCCCACAGGGGGCGGTATAACTGGGGCCAACGTCCTGACTTTC.